This is a list of T cell receptor beta chains from one sample in a study of T cell repertoires in cytomegalovirus infection. TCRdb reanalysed the reads using MiXCR and keeps one entry per CDR3 protein. The sample has about 68,000 distinct CDR3 sequences, approximately 22% seen once. Antigens for these TCRs are unknown. Sequences were obtained from PBMCs, sequenced either directly or after in vitro stimulation (not recorded which). These receptors were obtained from a human donor in good health (CMV status not recorded). Some clones in this sample may be carry-over from other donors' samples. The CDR3 runs from the conserved cysteine through the conserved F or W. Each record gives: D gene, clone size, J gene, V gene, CDR3 protein, CDR3 DNA. D genes are given only for firm matches. Size is stated for part of the rows, as once, few or many counts, or as a class when the clone is expanded.

D: TRBD1; size: .; J: TRBJ2-1; V: TRBV19; CDR3: CASSIYGDSSYNEQFF; DNA: TGTGCCAGTAGTATATACGGGGACAGCTCCTACAATGAGCAGTTCTTC
D: .; size: many; J: TRBJ2-7; V: TRBV7-3; CDR3: CASSGYTYEQYF; DNA: TGTGCCAGCAGCGGGTACACCTACGAGCAGTACTTC
D: .; size: many; J: TRBJ2-5; V: TRBV7-9; CDR3: CASSPVPLKETQYF; DNA: TGTGCCAGCAGCCCAGTCCCCTTGAAAGAGACCCAGTACTTC
D: TRBD1; size: few; J: TRBJ2-1; V: TRBV24-1; CDR3: CATSEPPGQGYNEQFF; DNA: TGTGCCACCAGTGAACCTCCGGGACAGGGTTACAATGAGCAGTTCTTC
D: TRBD2; size: few; J: TRBJ2-5; V: TRBV6-1; CDR3: CASSGGLVRETQYF; DNA: TGTGCCAGCAGTGGAGGACTAGTCAGAGAGACCCAGTACTTC
D: TRBD2; size: few; J: TRBJ2-1; V: TRBV12-5; CDR3: CASALGLGGNEQFF; DNA: TGTGCTAGTGCCCTGGGGCTGGGGGGGAATGAGCAGTTCTTC
D: .; size: many; J: TRBJ2-1; V: TRBV7-2; CDR3: CAILGGRSYNEQFF; DNA: TGTGCAATCCTCGGGGGCCGATCCTACAATGAGCAGTTCTTC
D: TRBD1; size: .; J: TRBJ1-2; V: TRBV4-2; CDR3: CASSQVGQGDGYTF; DNA: TGTGCCAGCAGCCAAGTGGGACAGGGGGATGGCTACACCTTC
D: .; size: .; J: TRBJ2-5; V: TRBV4-2; CDR3: CASSQAQGETQYF; DNA: TGTGCCAGCAGCCAAGCGCAGGGAGAGACCCAGTACTTC
D: .; size: few; J: TRBJ2-5; V: TRBV7-3; CDR3: CASSLLGEETQYF; DNA: TGTGCCAGCAGCTTACTGGGGGAAGAGACCCAGTACTTC